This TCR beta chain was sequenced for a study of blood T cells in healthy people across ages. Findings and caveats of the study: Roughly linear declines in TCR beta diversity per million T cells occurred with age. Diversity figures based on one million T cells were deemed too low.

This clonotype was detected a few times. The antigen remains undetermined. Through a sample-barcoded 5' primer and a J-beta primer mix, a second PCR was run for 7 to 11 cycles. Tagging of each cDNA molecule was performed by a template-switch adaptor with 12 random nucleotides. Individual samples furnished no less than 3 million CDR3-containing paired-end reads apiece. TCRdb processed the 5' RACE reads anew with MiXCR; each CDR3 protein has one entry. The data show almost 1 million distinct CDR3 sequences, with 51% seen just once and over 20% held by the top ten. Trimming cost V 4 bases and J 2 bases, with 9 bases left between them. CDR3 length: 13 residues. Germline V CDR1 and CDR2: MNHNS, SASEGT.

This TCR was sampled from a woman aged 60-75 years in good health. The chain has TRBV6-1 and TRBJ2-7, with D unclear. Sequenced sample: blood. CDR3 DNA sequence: TGTGCCAGCAGTGGGACCAGCGCCTACGAGCAGTACTTC. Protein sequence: CASSGTSAYEQYF.